The next 31 T cell receptor beta chains were all read from a single sample in a study of shared clonotypes between healthy human individuals. Method: immunoSEQ multiplex PCR; TCRdb's copy keeps in-frame clones and lacks some. The table has over a million clones, roughly 97% seen once. What was sequenced was naive CD4+ T cells sorted from blood. Subset reported: CD45RA+ positively selected. Receptors originate from a man aged 25-40 years in good health.

The chain employs TRBV6-1 and TRBJ2-3; D remains ambiguous. Per the germline V gene, CDR1 is MNHNS and CDR2 is SASEGT. V shed 4 bases and J shed 6 bases, with 17 bases lying between them. This CDR3 region has 15 residues. The CDR3 reads CASSAYLRPADTQYF. The CDR3 bases are TGTGCCAGCAGTGCCTACCTGAGACCGGCGGATACGCAGTATTTT.

The chain joins TRBV5-6 to TRBJ1-2, with 7 bases fitting TRBD1. The germline gives CDR1 SGHDT, CDR2 YYEEEE. V was clipped by 4 bases and J by 7 bases; unmatched bases: 10. The CDR3 totals 14 residues. CDR3 in DNA: TGTGCCAGCAGCCCCAAGGACAGGAGATTTGGCTACACCTTC. Protein product: CASSPKDRRFGYTF.

This chain links TRBV4-1 with TRBJ1-1; TRBD1 is a possible D gene (6 bases). The CDR3 runs 12 residues. V shed 2 bases and J shed 11 bases, with 12 bases lying between them. Germline lookup yields CDR1 MGHRA and CDR2 YSYEKL. The CDR3 sequence: CASSQSARGAFF. CDR3 coding DNA: TGCGCCAGCAGCCAAAGTGCCAGGGGCGCTTTCTTT.

The gene calls are TRBV5-1 and TRBJ2-7; 7 nucleotides agree with TRBD1. V was pared by 0 bases and J by 4 bases, with 4 bases of the junction left unmatched. Germline CDR1 SGHRS, CDR2 YFSETQ. This CDR3 contains 14 residues. As DNA, the CDR3 is TGCGCCAGCAGCTTGGACAGGGGTGAATACGAGCAGTACTTC. As protein: CASSLDRGEYEQYF. The full variable domain, with the rest looked up from reference TRBV5-1 and TRBJ2-7, is KAGVTQTPRYLIKTRGQQVTLSCSPISGHRSVSWYQQTPGQGLQFLFEYFSETQRNKGNFPGRFSGRQFSNSRSEMNVSTLELGDSALYLCASSLDRGEYEQYFGPGTRLTVT.

J is TRBJ1-1 and V is TRBV5-1; D gene unclear. Germline CDR1 reads SGHRS; CDR2 reads YFSETQ. The CDR3 totals 14 residues. V lost 4 bases and J lost 10, with 20 bases in between. The chain's CDR3 is CASSPTVGVFGAFF. The CDR3 bases are TGCGCCAGCAGCCCAACTGTGGGCGTGTTCGGAGCTTTCTTT.

This chain links TRBV28 with TRBJ2-7; D unclear. The CDR3 spans 14 residues. Trimming took off 4 bases at V and 3 bases at J, with 13 bases between the two ends. Germline V CDR1 and CDR2: MDHEN, SYDVKM. The CDR3 is CASSSRTVGYEQYF. The CDR3 DNA follows: TGTGCCAGCAGTTCGAGGACGGTGGGCTACGAGCAGTACTTC.

This chain links TRBV28 with TRBJ2-1; D might be TRBD2 (6 bases). With 8 bases removed from V and 7 bases from J, the gap between germline ends came to 18 bases. The CDR3 runs to 14 residues. Looked up from germline, CDR1 is MDHEN and CDR2 is SYDVKM. CDR3 amino acids: CASYQRALGNEQFF. In DNA form, the CDR3 reads TGTGCCAGCTACCAGCGGGCCCTTGGTAATGAGCAGTTCTTC.

This clone has only one observation. The chain uses TRBV5-1 and TRBJ2-1, with D perhaps TRBD2 (6 bases). Trimming removed 2 bases at V and 3 bases at J, with 12 bases between. Germline V gene data show CDR1 as SGHRS and CDR2 as YFSETQ. The CDR3 covers 15 residues. The CDR3 coding sequence is TGCGCCAGCAGCTTTAGCGGAGAGATCTACAATGAGCAGTTCTTC. Translation gives CASSFSGEIYNEQFF.

This clone has a single count. The chain couples TRBV2 to TRBJ2-3, with 10 nucleotides matching TRBD1. Trimming cost V 6 bases and J 6 bases; bases outside gene matches: 9. This CDR3 is 15 amino acids long. Germline values: CDR1 SNHLY, CDR2 FYNNEI. CDR3 sequence reads: CASSRQGAGADTQYF. CDR3 in DNA: TGTGCCAGCAGCCGACAGGGGGCCGGAGCGGATACGCAGTATTTT.

CDR3 residues: CASSLREPAEAFF. CDR3 DNA sequence: TGTGCCAGCAGTCTCAGGGAGCCCGCTGAAGCTTTCTTT. The V and J genes are TRBV7-2 and TRBJ1-1; tentatively, D is TRBD1 (5 bases). With 6 bases removed from V and 6 bases from J, the gap between germline ends came to 14 bases. Per the germline V gene, CDR1 is SGHTA and CDR2 is FQGNSA. CDR3 length: 13 residues.

The table lists this clone with a few counts. Other DNA variants within this sample encode the same CDR3. The chain uses TRBV6-5 and TRBJ2-7, with a tentative D call TRBD1 (6 bases). CDR1 and CDR2 from the germline V gene are MNHEY and SVGAGI. Trimming stripped 6 bases from V and 0 bases from J, with 9 bases between. The CDR3 length is 13 residues. The CDR3 nucleotides are TGTGCCAGCAGAACAGGGAGCTCCTACGAGCAGTACTTC. Its translation: CASRTGSSYEQYF.

The V gene is TRBV2, the J gene TRBJ2-2; no reliable D call. CDR1 is SNHLY, CDR2 FYNNEI, per germline. V was cut by 3 bases and J by 4 bases, with 12 bases left in between. This CDR3 comprises 15 residues. The CDR3 coding sequence is TGTGCCAGCAGTGAGGTAAAGGGCACCACCGGGGAGCTGTTTTTT. Protein sequence: CASSEVKGTTGELFF.

V gene TRBV28 combines with J gene TRBJ1-2; 10 positions agree with TRBD1. The V gene end was trimmed by 3 bases and the J gene end by 6 bases; junction bases not matched to a gene: 10. Germline values: CDR1 MDHEN, CDR2 SYDVKM. CDR3 length: 16 residues. The CDR3 spells CASSFLRGQGVDGYTF. The CDR3 nucleotides are TGTGCCAGCAGTTTTCTAAGAGGACAGGGGGTGGATGGCTACACCTTC.

The chain employs TRBV27 and TRBJ2-7; D call uncertain. From germline, CDR1 is MNHEY and CDR2 SMNVEV (reference sequence). Trimming cost V 5 bases and J 0 bases, with 20 bases left between them. This CDR3 is built from 17 residues. CDR3 loop: CASSGRLFRSSSYEQYF. The CDR3 DNA sequence: TGTGCCAGCAGTGGTCGCCTTTTTCGGTCAAGCTCCTACGAGCAGTACTTC.

The V call is TRBV28, the J call TRBJ1-5; D ambiguous. The CDR3 spans 13 residues. V lost 6 bases to trimming and J lost 7 bases, with 13 bases between them. In germline, CDR1 is MDHEN, CDR2 SYDVKM. CDR3 nucleotide sequence: TGTGCCAGCAGGATCGGGGTGGGACAGCCCCAGCATTTT. This codes for CASRIGVGQPQHF.

The chain employs TRBV6-6 and TRBJ2-7; D may correspond to TRBD1 or TRBD2 (5 bases each). With 3 bases removed from V and 5 bases from J, the gap between germline ends came to 20 bases. The germline V gene encodes CDR1 MNHNY and CDR2 SVGAGI (reference sequence). CDR3 length equals 16 residues. The CDR3 here is CASSYLQGRFIDEQYF. The CDR3 DNA reads TGTGCCAGCAGTTATCTCCAGGGACGGTTTATCGACGAGCAGTACTTC.

This rearrangement joins TRBV7-8 to TRBJ2-3; a weak D match, TRBD2 (6 bases). Germline-derived CDR1 and CDR2 are SGHVS and FQNEAQ. The CDR3 contains 16 residues. The V and J ends lost 5 bases and 0 bases respectively, with 15 bases between them. The chain's CDR3 is CASSPAAGTSTDTQYF. In nucleotides, the CDR3 is TGTGCCAGCAGCCCAGCGGCGGGAACAAGCACAGATACGCAGTATTTT.

This chain links TRBV6-6 with TRBJ1-2; 10 nucleotides align to TRBD1. V shed 6 bases and J 4 bases; nucleotides not matched to a gene: 8. CDR1 and CDR2 from the germline V gene are MNHNY and SVGAGI (reference sequence). This CDR3 is built from 15 residues. This CDR3 reads CASRQGQGSVYGYTF. The CDR3 DNA is TGTGCCAGCAGACAGGGACAGGGGAGCGTCTATGGCTACACCTTC.

This clone has just one count. The chain has TRBV29-1 and TRBJ2-4, with D possibly TRBD2 on 5 matching bases. Trimming cost V 7 bases and J 3 bases, with 16 bases left between them. Germline V gene lookup returns CDR1 SQVTM and CDR2 ANQGSEA. The CDR3 is 14 residues long. Written as DNA, the CDR3 is TGCAGCGCCATGGTTCCCCGGGGCAAAAACATTCAGTACTTC. It translates to CSAMVPRGKNIQYF.

This chain links TRBV5-1 with TRBJ2-5, with 12 positions matching TRBD1. CDR1 is SGHRS, CDR2 YFSETQ, per germline. This CDR3 is built from 16 residues. J gave up 2 bases and V 0 bases, and 2 bases lay outside the gene matches. The CDR3 coding sequence is TGCGCCAGCAGCTTGGGGGACAGGGGGCAACAAGAGACCCAGTACTTC. Residues: CASSLGDRGQQETQYF.

The chain couples TRBV29-1 to TRBJ1-3; no clear D gene. Germline V lookup: CDR1 SQVTM, CDR2 ANQGSEA. The CDR3 consists of 15 residues. The ends were cut back, 4 bases at V and 0 bases at J, with 13 bases in the middle. The CDR3 spells CSVGFGLDSGNTIYF. As DNA, the CDR3 is TGCAGCGTTGGGTTTGGCCTCGACTCTGGAAACACCATATATTTT. The full variable domain, with the rest looked up from reference TRBV29-1 and TRBJ1-3, is SAVISQKPSRDICQRGTSLTIQCQVDSQVTMMFWYRQQPGQSLTLIATANQGSEATYESGFVIDKFPISRPNLTFSTLTVSNMSPEDSSIYLCSVGFGLDSGNTIYFGEGSWLTVV.

The chain uses TRBV30 and TRBJ1-2, with D hard to call. V dropped 2 bases and J dropped 2 bases, with 6 bases sitting between them. CDR3 length equals 12 residues. Germline CDR1 reads GTSNPN; CDR2 reads SVGIG (reference sequence). The CDR3 region has the DNA TGTGCCTGGAGTCAGATAAACTATGGCTACACCTTC. The encoded protein is CAWSQINYGYTF.

This rearrangement joins TRBV7-3 to TRBJ2-7; 13 bases align to TRBD2. This CDR3 is 14 amino acids long. V shed 4 bases, J shed 6 bases, and the junction held 3 bases outside the gene matches. Germline CDR1 SGHTA, CDR2 FQGTGA. CDR3 protein: CASSSGLAGSEQYF. The CDR3 nucleotides read TGTGCCAGCAGCTCGGGACTAGCGGGGAGCGAGCAGTACTTC. Based on the CDR3 plus reference TRBV7-3 and TRBJ2-7, the full variable domain is GAGVSQTPSNKVTEKGKYVELRCDPISGHTALYWYRQSLGQGPEFLIYFQGTGAADDSGLPNDRFFAVRPEGSVSTLKIQRTERGDSAVYLCASSSGLAGSEQYFGPGTRLTVT.

V gene TRBV10-3 combines with J gene TRBJ1-3; TRBD1 agrees at 8 bases. The germline CDR1 and CDR2 sequences are ENHRY and SYGVKD. The V segment lost 5 bases and the J segment 0 bases; nucleotides outside the gene matches: 9. The CDR3 sequence is 17 residues long. The CDR3 nucleotides are TGTGCCATCAGTCCTGGACCCGACAGGGGCTCTGGAAACACCATATATTTT. Translated: CAISPGPDRGSGNTIYF.

The rearrangement joins TRBV4-1 to TRBJ2-7, with D perhaps matching TRBD2 (6 bases). This CDR3 comprises 14 residues. Trimming took off 4 bases at V and 4 bases at J, with 14 bases between the two ends. Germline CDR1 MGHRA, CDR2 YSYEKL. The DNA for the CDR3 is TGCGCCAGCAGCCTCTCCCGGGGGAGATACGAGCAGTACTTC. Amino acids: CASSLSRGRYEQYF.

V usage is TRBV9 and J usage is TRBJ2-2; D is unresolved. The CDR3 is 15 amino acids. Per the germline V gene, CDR1 is SGDLS and CDR2 is YYNGEE. The ends were cut back, 4 bases at V and 2 bases at J, with 12 bases in the middle. In nucleotides, the CDR3 is TGTGCCAGCAGCCCCCTGGTAGGAAACACCGGGGAGCTGTTTTTT. It is translated as CASSPLVGNTGELFF.

The rearrangement uses TRBV5-1 and TRBJ2-3; 13 bases are a match to TRBD2. The CDR3 loop spans 16 amino acids. The junction had 9 bases not matched to a gene; V was cut back by 2 bases and J by 9 bases. The germline V gene has CDR1 SGHRS and CDR2 YFSETQ. CDR3 protein: CASSLGLAGAGGTQYF. CDR3 DNA: TGCGCCAGCAGCTTAGGACTAGCGGGAGCGGGTGGGACGCAGTATTTT.

The gene calls are TRBV10-3 and TRBJ1-3; weak D call: TRBD1 (6 bases). V was clipped by 8 bases and J by 2 bases, with 10 bases between them. Germline V gene lookup returns CDR1 ENHRY and CDR2 SYGVKD. The CDR3 has 13 residues. The CDR3 loop is CAIEGDPGNTIYF. The CDR3 DNA follows: TGTGCCATCGAGGGGGACCCTGGAAACACCATATATTTT.

The V gene is TRBV28, the J gene TRBJ1-1; 7 nucleotides align to TRBD1. Germline CDR1 is MDHEN and CDR2 is SYDVKM. V dropped 3 bases and J dropped 2; count of bases not matched to a gene: 3. This CDR3 contains 14 residues. DNA of the CDR3: TGTGCCAGCAGTTTCGACAGGGCTAACACTGAAGCTTTCTTT. Its translation: CASSFDRANTEAFF.

This chain joins TRBV29-1 and TRBJ2-4; D ambiguous. CDR3 length: 13 residues. Germline lookup yields CDR1 SQVTM and CDR2 ANQGSEA. The V end lost 6 bases, the J end lost 0 bases, and 9 bases lay between the germline ends. The CDR3 protein is CSVLIGAKNIQYF. The CDR3 coding sequence is TGCAGCGTCCTGATAGGAGCCAAAAACATTCAGTACTTC. Full variable domain (outside the CDR3, taken from reference TRBV29-1 and TRBJ2-4): SAVISQKPSRDICQRGTSLTIQCQVDSQVTMMFWYRQQPGQSLTLIATANQGSEATYESGFVIDKFPISRPNLTFSTLTVSNMSPEDSSIYLCSVLIGAKNIQYFGAGTRLSVL.

V gene TRBV5-4 combines with J gene TRBJ1-3, with D unresolved. V was clipped by 0 bases and J by 8 bases, with 9 bases between them. Germline assignment: CDR1 SGHNT and CDR2 YYREEE (reference sequence). The CDR3 runs 13 residues. The CDR3 DNA is TGTGCCAGCAGCTTGGGGGTTTTGGACACCATATATTTT. It specifies CASSLGVLDTIYF.